This TCR beta chain was profiled in a study of T cells in narcolepsy. Overall study context: Donors had narcolepsy type 1 or type 2, or were healthy controls. General study points: Autoreactive clonotypes reportedly recurred in blood of same and different patients, not controls.

Germline values: CDR1 MDHEN, CDR2 SYDVKM. The CDR3 sequence is 16 residues long. Trimming cost V 4 bases and J 0 bases; bases outside gene matches: 4. Method: immunoSEQ multiplex PCR; TCRdb's copy keeps in-frame clones and lacks some. The sample has some 30,000 clones, about 90% seen once. Details on this clone: Its cognate antigen is unknown.

The sample taken for sequencing was memory (CD45RA-) CD4+ T cells from blood. This chain joins TRBV28 and TRBJ2-4; 9 bases are shared with TRBD2. This clonotype originated in a human donor in good health. This CDR3 is CASSSLAGLAKNIQYF. The CDR3 DNA is TGTGCCAGCAGTTCTCTAGCGGGGCTAGCCAAAAACATTCAGTACTTC.